The TCR beta chain described here comes from a study of cytotoxic CD8 clonotypes in ibrutinib-treated CLL. Overall study: Responses: approximately 25 partial, 2 complete; after median around 70 months, around 15 stayed remitted, about twelve progressed.

This clone was picked up a small number of times. Its antigen remains unidentified. Study outcomes and limitations: A difference in sampling times existed between sustained-remission and progressing patients. A rise in clonality was seen at ibrutinib response, and a fall back toward baseline was seen at progression.

Using immunoSEQ multiplex PCR, the repertoire was profiled, and TCRdb retains in-frame clones only, with some absent. Found here are 50,000 to 70,000 clones, roughly 49% of them singletons; the top ten hold under 30%. Looked up from germline, CDR1 is KGHSH and CDR2 is LQKENI. With V trimmed by 3 bases and J by 0 bases, 2 bases remained unmatched. The length of the CDR3 is 14 residues. Sequenced material: PBMCs, taken at disease progression, from a patient treated with ibrutinib. The V and J genes are TRBV18 and TRBJ2-7, with 7 bases lining up with TRBD2. The source of this sequence is a human donor with chronic lymphocytic leukemia. The CDR3 sequence: CASSPGGGSYEQYF. The CDR3 bases are TGTGCCAGCTCACCCGGCGGGGGCTCCTACGAGCAGTACTTC.